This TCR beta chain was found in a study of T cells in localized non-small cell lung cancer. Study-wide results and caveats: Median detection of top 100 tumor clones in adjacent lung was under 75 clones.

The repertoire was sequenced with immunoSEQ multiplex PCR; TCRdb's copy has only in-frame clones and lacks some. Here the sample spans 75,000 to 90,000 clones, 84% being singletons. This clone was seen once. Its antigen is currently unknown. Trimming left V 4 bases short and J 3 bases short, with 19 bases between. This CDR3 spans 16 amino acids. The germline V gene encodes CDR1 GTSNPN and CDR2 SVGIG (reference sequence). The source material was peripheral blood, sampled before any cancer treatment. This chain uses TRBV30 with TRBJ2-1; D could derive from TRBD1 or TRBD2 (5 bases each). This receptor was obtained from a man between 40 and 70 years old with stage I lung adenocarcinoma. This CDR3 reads CAWNPGRTRGYNEQFF. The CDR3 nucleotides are TGTGCCTGGAACCCGGGACGCACAAGAGGCTACAATGAGCAGTTCTTC.